The clone carrying this TCR beta chain was detected only a few times. Its specificity is not known. This record comes from a study of T-cell reconstitution after alpha-beta-depleted transplantation in children. The authors prepared the TCRbeta library with unique molecular identifiers. TCRdb reprocessed the PCR reads with MiXCR, giving one entry per CDR3 protein. Of about 980,000 distinct CDR3 sequences in the sample, roughly 31% were seen once. Broader study findings: TCRbeta diversity was high at day 60 in some patients (a result of surviving recipient T cells and thymic progenitors). It was newly produced T cells that mostly accounted for T-cell counts and diversity one year after transplant. Expanded graft clones numbering several hundred reportedly gave rise to alpha-beta T cells about two months after transplant.

The sample in question was PBMCs, mostly from graft donor cells, obtained 360 days after TCRalphabeta/CD19-depleted stem cell transplant. The receptor was derived from a boy younger than two who had a stem cell transplant for SCID, so the T cells may come from the graft donor.

This CDR3 reads CASSETGHGYTF. CDR3 sequence (DNA): TGCGCCAGCAGTGAGACCGGACATGGCTACACCTTC. The V and J genes are TRBV10-1 and TRBJ1-2; D uncertain. V was shortened by 2 bases and J by 6 bases, with 7 bases between the two germline ends. The germline V gene encodes CDR1 WNHNN and CDR2 SYGVQD (reference sequence). CDR3 length: 12 amino acids.